This TCR beta chain originates from a study of response to subunit inactivated influenza vaccine. TCRdb analysed the RT-PCR reads with MiXCR anew, one entry per CDR3 protein. The sample holds roughly 780,000 distinct CDR3 sequences, about 18% seen once. This clonotype was detected many times. Its antigen remains unidentified. Germline-derived CDR1 and CDR2 are KGHSY and FQNENV. The CDR3 spans 12 residues. Between the trimmed V and J ends, which lost 3 bases and 4 bases, there was a span of 7 bases. General observations from the study: That few new T cells are recruited by each seasonal influenza vaccination was the authors' suggestion.

The chain employs TRBV16 and TRBJ2-7, with D unresolved. This TCR came from a man in his fifties or sixties who received an inactivated influenza vaccine. The specimen was PBMCs from blood, collected less than 6 days after vaccination. As DNA, the CDR3 is TGTGCCAGCAGCCACTCACAATACGAGCAGTACTTC. Amino acid sequence: CASSHSQYEQYF.